This TCR beta chain was profiled in a study of blood T cell repertoires in COVID-19. Turning to the study itself: The study drew acute and convalescent COVID-19 samples from the United States, Italy and Spain. Nucleic acid was either cDNA or gDNA, and it came from T cells, B-cell-depleted T cells, or PBMCs.

Study processing details: The authors estimated nucleated cell counts from reference gene primer amplification. Libraries were prepared by immunoSEQ multiplex PCR; TCRdb keeps only in-frame clonotypes and omits some of them. D and trimming come from the DNA, and the V and J calls and clone size come from that table. The sample contains around 190,000 clones, around four fifths of which appear only once. Germline V gene lookup returns CDR1 KGHSH and CDR2 LQKENI. With 5 bases clipped from V and 0 bases from J, the junction kept 2 bases outside the gene matches. The CDR3 loop spans 15 amino acids. This receptor was identified in a man aged 70 or older with active or convalescent COVID-19. The chain links TRBV18 to TRBJ2-3; 10 positions agree with TRBD2. Material for sequencing was peripheral blood. CDR3 sequence: CASSRTSGSTDTQYF. The DNA for the CDR3 is TGTGCCAGCTCAAGGACTAGCGGCAGCACAGATACGCAGTATTTT.